Listed below are T cell receptor beta chains from one sample, sequenced in a study of T cell clones after liver transplantation. Sequencing used immunoSEQ multiplex PCR; TCRdb keeps in-frame clones, though not all of them. The data hold approximately 68,000 clones, with 75% to 85% observed a single time. Sequencing used CD4+ T cells from blood, obtained before liver transplant. These TCRs come from a human donor who received a liver transplant. CDR3s include the opening cysteine and the closing phenylalanine or tryptophan. The D gene is left open where the match is weak. Only some rows state a clone size, as once, few, many or a class for expanded clones.

>TRBJ1-1|few|TRBD1|TRBV6-5
CASSKPRQGAAFF
TGTGCCAGCAGCAAACCCCGACAGGGGGCGGCTTTCTTT
>TRBJ1-3|.|.|TRBV27
CASSSHSGNTIYF
TGTGCCAGCAGTTCCCACTCTGGAAACACCATATATTTT
>TRBJ2-3|.|TRBD1|TRBV7-2
CASSLGPAGGFNTDTQYF
TGTGCCAGCAGCTTAGGCCCTGCAGGGGGATTCAACACAGATACGCAGTATTTT
>TRBJ2-2|.|.|TRBV21-1
CASSCPSGELFF
TGTGCCAGCAGCTGCCCCTCCGGGGAGCTGTTTTTT
>TRBJ1-1|.|.|TRBV6-5
CASSWGGDTEAFF
TGTGCCAGCAGTTGGGGGGGGGACACTGAAGCTTTCTTT
>TRBJ2-5|.|.|TRBV7-2
CASSLQGTQETQYF
TGTGCCAGCAGCTTACAGGGGACTCAAGAGACCCAGTACTTC
>TRBJ2-1|.|.|TRBV19
CASSLGRYNEQFF
TGTGCCAGTAGTCTCGGCCGTTACAATGAGCAGTTCTTC
>TRBJ1-4|.|.|TRBV6-1
CASSEVQGVGGAATNEKLFF
TGTGCCAGCAGTGAAGTTCAAGGAGTGGGAGGGGCAGCAACTAATGAAAAACTGTTTTTT
>TRBJ1-5|once|.|TRBV7-9
CASSDYRVTANQPQHF
TGTGCCAGCAGCGATTACAGGGTGACGGCCAATCAGCCCCAGCATTTT
>TRBJ2-7|.|.|TRBV5-1
CASGEGAGSTEQYF
TGCGCCAGCGGGGAGGGGGCAGGGTCTACCGAGCAGTACTTC
>TRBJ2-3|.|TRBD2|TRBV10-1
CASSVLAATDTQYF
TGCGCCAGCAGTGTACTAGCGGCCACAGATACGCAGTATTTT
>TRBJ2-7|.|TRBD2|TRBV15
CATSRPNPGTTMDEQYF
TGTGCCACCAGCAGGCCTAATCCCGGGACTACAATGGACGAGCAGTACTTC
>TRBJ2-2|few|.|TRBV30
CAWSEVGNAGELFF
TGTGCCTGGAGTGAGGTGGGGAACGCCGGGGAGCTGTTTTTT
>TRBJ2-2|.|.|TRBV6-6
CASSYVPSNTGELFF
TGTGCCAGCAGTTACGTACCGTCGAACACCGGGGAGCTGTTTTTT
>TRBJ1-5|.|.|TRBV7-2
CASSLQGHQPQHF
TGTGCCAGCAGCTTACAGGGTCATCAGCCCCAGCATTTT
>TRBJ2-3|.|.|TRBV11-2
CASSLNRATDTQYF
TGTGCCAGCAGCTTAAACAGGGCCACAGATACGCAGTATTTT
>TRBJ1-2|once|TRBD1|TRBV28
CASSSSTGSDYGYTF
TGTGCCAGCAGTTCGTCGACAGGGTCAGACTATGGCTACACCTTC
>TRBJ1-2|.|TRBD1|TRBV27
CASSRTGGRYGYTF
TGTGCCAGCAGCCGGACAGGGGGCAGGTATGGCTACACCTTC
>TRBJ1-1|.|.|TRBV4-3
CASSQDPRRTEAFF
TGCGCCAGCAGCCAAGATCCCAGGCGCACTGAAGCTTTCTTT
>TRBJ2-3|few|.|TRBV19
CASSIQGTDTQYF
TGTGCCAGTAGTATCCAGGGCACAGATACGCAGTATTTT
>TRBJ1-5|.|.|TRBV14
CASSRDSNQPQHF
TGTGCCAGCAGCCGAGATAGCAATCAGCCCCAGCATTTT
>TRBJ2-7|.|TRBD2|TRBV6-5
CASSYSPSGREYEQYF
TGTGCCAGCAGTTACTCGCCTAGCGGGAGGGAGTACGAGCAGTACTTC
>TRBJ1-2|.|.|TRBV6-5
CASSFSTVGYGYTF
TGTGCCAGCAGTTTTTCGACGGTCGGCTATGGCTACACCTTC
>TRBJ2-5|.|TRBD2|TRBV7-3
CASSLGVAGGGGETQYF
TGTGCCAGCAGCCTCGGGGTAGCGGGAGGTGGAGGGGAGACCCAGTACTTC
>TRBJ1-5|.|.|TRBV6-5
CASATGRRGQPQHF
TGTGCCAGCGCGACGGGAAGGCGGGGTCAGCCCCAGCATTTT
>TRBJ2-7|.|TRBD1|TRBV28
CASRAYRGLNYEQYF
TGTGCCAGCAGAGCCTACAGGGGGCTCAACTACGAGCAGTACTTC
>TRBJ1-4|.|TRBD1|TRBV7-9
CASSPGGTGNEKLFF
TGTGCCAGCAGCCCCGGTGGGACAGGGAATGAAAAACTGTTTTTT
>TRBJ1-1|once|TRBD1|TRBV2
CASNEAGGFNTEAFF
TGTGCCTCCAACGAGGCAGGGGGGTTTAACACTGAAGCTTTCTTT
>TRBJ2-1|.|.|TRBV27
CASSFWYGRTSTSEPHEQFF
TGTGCCAGCAGTTTTTGGTACGGACGGACGAGTACTAGTGAGCCGCATGAGCAGTTCTTC
>TRBJ2-1|.|TRBD2|TRBV18
CASSPPTSGSYNEQFF
TGTGCCAGCTCACCACCAACTAGCGGGAGCTACAATGAGCAGTTCTTC
>TRBJ2-5|.|.|TRBV5-1
CASTPGVVRGWETQYF
TGCGCCAGCACACCGGGGGTGGTCCGGGGATGGGAGACCCAGTACTTC
>TRBJ2-5|once|TRBD2|TRBV19
CASSRLAGDISKTQYF
TGTGCCAGTAGTAGGCTAGCGGGAGATATTAGTAAGACCCAGTACTTC
>TRBJ2-2|.|TRBD2|TRBV4-1
CASSPQTPWEGRNTGELFF
TGCGCCAGCAGCCCCCAAACTCCTTGGGAGGGGAGGAACACCGGGGAGCTGTTTTTT
>TRBJ2-5|few|TRBD2|TRBV11-2
CASSARGGLQETQYF
TGTGCCAGCAGCGCCCGGGGAGGGCTACAAGAGACCCAGTACTTC
>TRBJ1-2|.|.|TRBV5-1
CASSLGGDYGYTF
TGCGCCAGCAGCTTAGGGGGGGACTATGGCTACACCTTC
>TRBJ2-7|.|.|TRBV5-8
CASSWPYEQYF
TGTGCCAGCAGCTGGCCCTACGAGCAGTACTTC
>TRBJ1-2|.|.|TRBV27
CASSFRASAGGYTF
TGTGCCAGCAGTTTTAGGGCTTCTGCGGGGGGCTACACCTTC
>TRBJ2-7|.|TRBD2|TRBV7-6
CASSLAAGAREQYF
TGTGCCAGCAGCTTAGCGGCGGGAGCAAGGGAGCAGTACTTC
>TRBJ2-7|.|.|TRBV5-1
CASSLPAGRLQYF
TGCGCCAGCAGCCTCCCTGCAGGGAGACTGCAGTACTTC
>TRBJ2-1|.|.|TRBV4-1
CASSQGTFRGLFSNEQFF
TGCGCCAGCAGCCAAGGGACGTTCAGGGGATTATTCTCCAATGAGCAGTTCTTC
>TRBJ2-2|.|.|TRBV11-2
CASSKGGELFF
TGTGCCAGCAGTAAGGGCGGGGAGCTGTTTTTT
>TRBJ1-2|.|TRBD1|TRBV4-3
CASSQAGTGGLGYGYTF
TGCGCCAGCAGCCAAGCCGGGACAGGGGGCCTTGGCTATGGCTACACCTTC
>TRBJ2-5|once|.|TRBV2
CASRGEVRETQYF
TGTGCCAGCAGGGGGGAGGTGCGAGAGACCCAGTACTTC
>TRBJ2-7|.|.|TRBV11-2
CASSRRTDSYEQYF
TGTGCCAGCAGCCGAAGGACAGATTCCTACGAGCAGTACTTC
>TRBJ2-1|.|.|TRBV20-1
CSARELVEQFF
TGCAGTGCTAGAGAGCTAGTAGAGCAGTTCTTC
>TRBJ2-2|.|TRBD1|TRBV2
CASNLQGSNTGELFF
TGTGCCAGCAACTTACAGGGGTCGAACACCGGGGAGCTGTTTTTT
>TRBJ2-3|once|TRBD1|TRBV7-2
CASSLGAGGGTDTQYF
TGTGCCAGCAGCTTAGGGGCAGGGGGCGGCACAGATACGCAGTATTTT
>TRBJ2-2|.|.|TRBV5-1
CASSSDSYTGELFF
TGCGCCAGCAGCTCTGACTCATACACCGGGGAGCTGTTTTTT
>TRBJ2-5|.|.|TRBV5-1
CASWEMETQYF
TGCGCCAGTTGGGAAATGGAGACCCAGTACTTC
>TRBJ2-1|.|TRBD2|TRBV14
CASSQSGLAGAPNEQFF
TGTGCCAGCAGCCAATCCGGACTAGCGGGAGCACCCAATGAGCAGTTCTTC
>TRBJ1-1|.|TRBD1|TRBV7-8
CASSPGGRGLWNTEAFF
TGTGCCAGCAGCCCCGGGGGCAGGGGGCTCTGGAACACTGAAGCTTTCTTT
>TRBJ1-1|medium-sized|.|TRBV27
CASSTGTGGTEAFF
TGTGCCAGCAGCACCGGGACGGGGGGCACTGAAGCTTTCTTT
>TRBJ2-6|.|.|TRBV5-1
CASRVPGSLSGANVLTF
TGCGCCAGCAGAGTCCCGGGAAGCCTCTCTGGGGCCAACGTCCTGACTTTC
>TRBJ2-1|.|TRBD2|TRBV2
CASSGLAGASYNEQFF
TGTGCCAGCAGCGGACTAGCGGGAGCCTCCTACAATGAGCAGTTCTTC
>TRBJ2-7|.|.|TRBV5-1
CASSLARTGSYEQYF
TGCGCCAGCAGCTTGGCCCGGACGGGCTCCTACGAGCAGTACTTC
>TRBJ2-2|.|TRBD2|TRBV5-1
CASSLVLAGAGTGELFF
TGCGCCAGCAGCTTGGTGTTAGCGGGAGCCGGCACCGGGGAGCTGTTTTTT
>TRBJ1-2|.|.|TRBV7-2
CASTPWIQRAYGYTF
TGTGCCAGCACCCCTTGGATCCAAAGAGCCTATGGCTACACCTTC